These 30 T cell receptor beta chains originate from one sample sequenced in a study of Tregs in tolerant kidney transplant recipients. Clones were read by immunoSEQ multiplex PCR, and TCRdb kept only the in-frame ones, dropping some. There are roughly 250,000 clones in the sample; 84% occur only once, and around 0.68% lies in the top ten. Material: CD4+ T cells from blood. These receptors all stem from a human donor in good health.

This chain links TRBV30 with TRBJ2-7, with D maybe TRBD2 (5 bases). Germline values: CDR1 GTSNPN, CDR2 SVGIG (reference sequence). This CDR3 is built from 13 residues. With 0 bases removed from V and 10 bases from J, the gap between germline ends came to 16 bases. The CDR3, as DNA: TGTGCCTGGAGTGTTTCGGGGTCGCAGGACCAGTACTTC. As protein: CAWSVSGSQDQYF.

CDR3 region: CASSLGQGTETQYF. Written as DNA, the CDR3 is TGTGCCAGCAGCTTAGGCCAGGGTACAGAGACCCAGTACTTC. The V gene is TRBV13, the J gene TRBJ2-5, with TRBD1 as a possible D gene (5 bases). CDR1 is PRHDT and CDR2 is FYEKMQ in the germline V gene (reference sequence). Trimming cost V 0 bases and J 4 bases, with 9 bases left between them. CDR3 length: 14 amino acids. Supplemented by reference TRBV13 and TRBJ2-5, the full variable domain reads AAGVIQSPRHLIKEKRETATLKCYPIPRHDTVYWYQQGPGQDPQFLISFYEKMQSDKGSIPDRFSAQQFSDYHSELNMSSLELGDSALYFCASSLGQGTETQYFGPGTRLLVL.

This chain joins TRBV29-1 and TRBJ2-1; D perhaps matches TRBD2 (5 bases). The ends were cut back, 0 bases at V and 2 bases at J, with 11 bases in the middle. The CDR3 is 15 amino acids. Looked up from germline, CDR1 is SQVTM and CDR2 is ANQGSEA. The CDR3: CSVEDRLAAYNEQFF. The CDR3 nucleotides are TGCAGCGTTGAAGATCGTCTAGCTGCCTACAATGAGCAGTTCTTC.

Here the CDR3 reads CASNTAGTGSYEQYF. As DNA, the CDR3 is TGTGCCAGCAACACCGCCGGGACGGGCTCCTACGAGCAGTACTTC. The chain recombines TRBV6-5 with TRBJ2-5; D tentatively fits TRBD1 or TRBD2 (5 bases each). TRBJ2-7 matches the DNA end more closely, so the J call is doubtful. The CDR3 is made up of 15 amino acids. Germline V gene data show CDR1 as MNHEY and CDR2 as SVGAGI.

The rearrangement links TRBV6-1 to TRBJ2-1, with 9 positions matching TRBD2. The V and J ends lost 8 bases and 1 base, in that order; junction bases with no gene match: 6. This CDR3 contains 15 residues. Germline V gene sequence: CDR1 MNHNS, CDR2 SASEGT. CDR3 residues: CASPLAGQSYNEQFF. For the CDR3, the DNA is TGTGCCAGCCCGCTAGCGGGACAATCCTACAATGAGCAGTTCTTC.

This CDR3 reads CASSPFDRISEKLFF. The CDR3 nucleotides read TGTGCCAGCAGCCCCTTCGACAGGATTAGTGAAAAACTGTTTTTT. The rearrangement uses TRBV11-2 and TRBJ1-4, with D possibly TRBD1 on 6 matching bases. The CDR3 loop spans 15 amino acids. Trimming took off 5 bases at V and 7 bases at J, with 17 bases between the two ends. Per germline, CDR1 SGHAT and CDR2 FQNNGV.

J is TRBJ2-3 and V is TRBV18; 9 bases are a match to TRBD2. The junction had 2 bases not matched to a gene; V was cut back by 6 bases and J by 1 base. Germline CDR1 KGHSH, CDR2 LQKENI. The CDR3 runs 14 residues. CDR3 sequence (DNA): TGTGCCAGCTCTAGGACTAGCGGCACAGATACGCAGTATTTT. It yields the protein CASSRTSGTDTQYF.

The sample holds one count of this clone. The chain recombines TRBV29-1 with TRBJ1-2; D possibly corresponds to TRBD1 (6 bases). CDR3 length: 15 residues. Trimming cost V 2 bases and J 1 base, with 14 bases left between them. Germline V gene lookup returns CDR1 SQVTM and CDR2 ANQGSEA. This CDR3 is CSVERNRALNYGYTF. In nucleotides, the CDR3 is TGCAGCGTTGAACGAAACAGGGCCCTTAACTATGGCTACACCTTC.

The chain is built from TRBV11-1 and TRBJ2-2, with a tentative D call TRBD1 (7 bases). The CDR3 totals 18 residues. Germline V lookup: CDR1 SGHAT, CDR2 FQDESV (reference sequence). The V gene lost 1 base and the J gene lost 6 bases, with 21 bases spanning the gap. This CDR3 is CASSLGRGRGASSGELFF. Here the CDR3 DNA reads TGTGCCAGCAGCTTAGGAAGGGGGCGCGGGGCTAGCTCCGGGGAGCTGTTTTTT.

This chain links TRBV6-5 with TRBJ1-6; the D gene is possibly TRBD1 (5 bases). The V and J ends lost 5 bases and 6 bases respectively, with 11 bases between them. This CDR3 spans 14 amino acids. Germline assignment: CDR1 MNHEY and CDR2 SVGAGI. This chain's CDR3 is CASSIKGVNSPLHF. The CDR3 nucleotides read TGTGCCAGCAGTATCAAAGGGGTTAATTCACCCCTCCACTTT.

CDR3 sequence reads: CASRPGQGIYPSYEQYF. The CDR3 coding sequence is TGTGCCAGCAGGCCGGGACAGGGTATTTATCCTTCCTACGAGCAGTACTTC. The J gene is TRBJ2-7, the V gene TRBV2; TRBD1 matches 9 bases. The CDR3 covers 17 residues. The germline V gene has CDR1 SNHLY and CDR2 FYNNEI. The V segment lost 6 bases and the J segment 1 base; nucleotides outside the gene matches: 13. Full variable domain (missing parts from reference TRBV2 and TRBJ2-7): EPEVTQTPSHQVTQMGQEVILRCVPISNHLYFYWYRQILGQKVEFLVSFYNNEISEKSEIFDDQFSVERPDGSNFTLKIRSTKLEDSAMYFCASRPGQGIYPSYEQYFGPGTRLTVT.

As to this clone: The junction shows a germline mismatch at one end, possibly a read error. The CDR3 region has the DNA TGTGCCAGCAGCTTGGGGCAACATCACTCCCTACCTCACTTC. The encoded protein is CASSLGQHHSLPHF. The V call is TRBV5-6, the J call TRBJ2-5; unclear D gene. The CDR3 consists of 14 residues. The germline V gene encodes CDR1 SGHDT and CDR2 YYEEEE.

V is TRBV6-1 and J is TRBJ2-7, with 7 positions matching TRBD1. Per germline, CDR1 MNHNS and CDR2 SASEGT. The CDR3 runs 11 residues. V was clipped by 7 bases and J by 4 bases; unmatched bases: 1. The CDR3 is CASTGGYEQYF. CDR3 sequence (DNA): TGTGCCAGCACAGGGGGATACGAGCAGTACTTC.

The rearrangement uses TRBV2 and TRBJ2-1; D not resolved. Germline CDR1 is SNHLY and CDR2 is FYNNEI. The CDR3 contains 12 residues. The ends were cut back, 3 bases at V and 6 bases at J, with 6 bases in the middle. The CDR3 DNA reads TGTGCCAGCAGTGATAGGAGCAATGAGCAGTTCTTC. It specifies CASSDRSNEQFF. The full variable domain, its missing parts supplied by reference TRBV2 and TRBJ2-1, is EPEVTQTPSHQVTQMGQEVILRCVPISNHLYFYWYRQILGQKVEFLVSFYNNEISEKSEIFDDQFSVERPDGSNFTLKIRSTKLEDSAMYFCASSDRSNEQFFGPGTRLTVL.

V usage is TRBV18 and J usage is TRBJ2-7, with unresolved D. Deletions cut 3 bases from V and 1 base from J, with 10 bases between. Germline CDR1 and CDR2: KGHSH and LQKENI. The CDR3 extends over 14 amino acids. CDR3 loop: CASSPGWASYEQYF. In DNA, the CDR3 is TGTGCCAGCTCACCCGGGTGGGCTTCCTACGAGCAGTACTTC.

The chain is built from TRBV9 and TRBJ2-1; TRBD1 agrees at 10 bases. CDR1 is SGDLS, CDR2 YYNGEE, per germline. This CDR3 is built from 15 residues. V was clipped by 3 bases and J by 3 bases; unmatched bases: 3. The CDR3 reads CASSARDRGYNEQFF. DNA of the CDR3: TGTGCCAGCAGCGCCAGGGACAGGGGCTACAATGAGCAGTTCTTC. Combining the CDR3 with reference TRBV9 and TRBJ2-1 gives the whole variable domain DSGVTQTPKHLITATGQRVTLRCSPRSGDLSVYWYQQSLDQGLQFLIQYYNGEERAKGNILERFSAQQFPDLHSELNLSSLELGDSALYFCASSARDRGYNEQFFGPGTRLTVL.

V gene TRBV4-1 combines with J gene TRBJ1-6; no firm D call. V lost 0 bases and J lost 1, with 13 bases in between. The CDR3 extends over 18 amino acids. Germline V gene sequence: CDR1 MGHRA, CDR2 YSYEKL. CDR3 protein: CASSQDGPRISYNSPLHF. The CDR3, as DNA: TGCGCCAGCAGCCAAGATGGACCCCGGATATCCTATAATTCACCCCTCCACTTT.

The V call is TRBV7-2, the J call TRBJ2-7; D call uncertain. Germline-derived CDR1 and CDR2 are SGHTA and FQGNSA. This CDR3 region has 14 residues. The V end was cut by 3 bases, the J end by 7 bases, with 16 bases between. In nucleotides, the CDR3 is TGTGCCAGCAGCTTCCGGGCCACACTAAGGGAGCAGTACTTC. This codes for CASSFRATLREQYF. The full variable domain, completed using reference TRBV7-2 and TRBJ2-7, is GAGVSQSPSNKVTEKGKDVELRCDPISGHTALYWYRQSLGQGLEFLIYFQGNSAPDKSGLPSDRFSAERTGGSVSTLTIQRTQQEDSAVYLCASSFRATLREQYFGPGTRLTVT.

CDR3 loop: CASSGLLGIRAFF. The DNA for the CDR3 is TGTGCCAGCAGTGGGCTTCTGGGGATTAGAGCTTTCTTT. The genes are TRBV2 and TRBJ1-1; unclear D gene. The CDR3 covers 13 residues. The germline V and J ends were trimmed by 4 bases and 10 bases, with 16 bases remaining between them. Looked up from germline, CDR1 is SNHLY and CDR2 is FYNNEI.

This clone occurred once. The chain joins TRBV5-1 to TRBJ1-2; D is possibly TRBD1 (6 bases). The CDR3 is 13 residues long. V was pared by 2 bases and J by 7 bases, with 12 bases between. Germline lookup yields CDR1 SGHRS and CDR2 YFSETQ. The CDR3 DNA follows: TGCGCCAGCAGCTTACAGGGTACCCCTGGCTACACCTTC. This translates into CASSLQGTPGYTF.

This chain uses TRBV7-8 with TRBJ2-5, with D tentatively TRBD1 (5 bases). The CDR3 covers 17 residues. V was pared by 0 bases and J by 6 bases, with 20 bases between. Germline lookup yields CDR1 SGHVS and CDR2 FQNEAQ. For the CDR3, the DNA is TGTGCCAGCAGCTTAGCTACATTATGGGGCGACACGAAGACCCAGTACTTC. Translated: CASSLATLWGDTKTQYF.

The chain couples TRBV7-8 to TRBJ2-3; 10 bases align to TRBD1. With 6 bases clipped from V and 4 bases from J, the junction kept 7 bases outside the gene matches. Germline V CDR1 and CDR2: SGHVS, FQNEAQ. This CDR3 spans 15 amino acids. The CDR3 is CASRYRDRGSDTQYF. The CDR3 DNA is TGTGCCAGCAGATACCGGGACAGGGGTTCAGATACGCAGTATTTT. The variable domain in full, with the rest retrieved from reference TRBV7-8 and TRBJ2-3, is GAGVSQSPRYKVAKRGQDVALRCDPISGHVSLFWYQQALGQGPEFLTYFQNEAQLDKSGLPSDRFFAERPEGSVSTLKIQRTQQEDSAVYLCASRYRDRGSDTQYFGPGTRLTVL.

The rearrangement joins TRBV5-1 to TRBJ2-2; D not resolved. The CDR3 totals 12 residues. Germline V CDR1 and CDR2: SGHRS, YFSETQ. Trimming stripped 4 bases from V and 2 bases from J, with 3 bases between. CDR3 region: CASSINTGELFF. CDR3 nucleotide sequence: TGCGCCAGCAGCATTAACACCGGGGAGCTGTTTTTT. The variable domain in full, completed from reference TRBV5-1 and TRBJ2-2, reads KAGVTQTPRYLIKTRGQQVTLSCSPISGHRSVSWYQQTPGQGLQFLFEYFSETQRNKGNFPGRFSGRQFSNSRSEMNVSTLELGDSALYLCASSINTGELFFGEGSRLTVL.

The chain has TRBV11-3 and TRBJ2-1, with TRBD2 matching over 12 bases. The V gene end was trimmed by 1 base and the J gene end by 6 bases; junction bases not matched to a gene: 10. This CDR3 has 18 residues. Germline CDR1 and CDR2: SGHNT and YENEEA. The CDR3 reads CASSLASGASGRANEQFF. In nucleotides, the CDR3 is TGTGCCAGCAGCTTAGCCTCCGGGGCTAGCGGGAGGGCCAATGAGCAGTTCTTC.

This chain links TRBV4-1 with TRBJ1-3; tentatively, D is TRBD1 (6 bases). Trimming shortened V by 6 bases and J by 3 bases, and 12 bases separated the two germline ends. CDR1 and CDR2 (germline): MGHRA, YSYEKL. This CDR3 contains 14 residues. The CDR3 loop reads CASSRTDNGNTIYF. The DNA of the CDR3 is TGCGCCAGCAGTCGGACAGACAATGGAAACACCATATATTTT.

V gene TRBV21-1 combines with J gene TRBJ1-2; TRBD1, the D gene given by the table, was not confirmed from the DNA. TRBV21-1 is an annotated pseudogene. The CDR3 sequence is 14 residues long. In nucleotides, the CDR3 is TGTGCCAGCAGCACCTTCCGGACAGGCTATGGCTACACCTTC. Translating it yields CASSTFRTGYGYTF.

The CDR3 DNA reads as TGTGCCAGTAGTATGGCCCCCGGACTAGCGGGGGGAACAGATACGCAGTATTTT. As protein: CASSMAPGLAGGTDTQYF. This chain uses TRBV19 with TRBJ2-3; 14 bases map to TRBD2. The germline V gene encodes CDR1 LNHDA and CDR2 SQIVND (reference sequence). The CDR3 extends over 18 amino acids. The J segment lost 3 bases and the V segment lost 3 bases, leaving 8 bases of the junction unmatched.

This chain uses TRBV12-5 with TRBJ1-2, with D unclear. V lost 1 base and J 7 bases, leaving 7 bases between the germline ends. The CDR3 totals 12 residues. Germline values: CDR1 LGHNT, CDR2 FRNRAP. CDR3 sequence reads: CASGLGGLGYTF. The CDR3 coding sequence is TGTGCTAGTGGTTTGGGCGGCCTTGGCTACACCTTC.

The chain links TRBV5-1 to TRBJ1-1, with TRBD1 identical over 10 bases. This CDR3 has 15 amino acids. Germline V gene lookup returns CDR1 SGHRS and CDR2 YFSETQ. V shed 2 bases and J 4 bases; nucleotides not matched to a gene: 5. CDR3 residues: CASSLQTGGFTEAFF. The CDR3 DNA reads TGCGCCAGCAGCTTACAGACAGGGGGCTTCACTGAAGCTTTCTTT.

The chain carries TRBV6-6 and TRBJ1-1; D uncertain. The CDR3 covers 14 residues. Per the germline V gene, CDR1 is MNHNY and CDR2 is SVGAGI (reference sequence). Trimming took 1 base from V and 0 from J, leaving 6 bases between them. The CDR3 loop is CASSYFSMNTEAFF. The CDR3 DNA sequence: TGTGCCAGCAGTTACTTTTCCATGAACACTGAAGCTTTCTTT.